This T cell receptor beta chain was recorded in a study of a mutant IDH1 vaccine in newly diagnosed glioma (dated by TCRdb to the early 2020s). Concerning the study at large: Of the approximately 33 treated patients, about 62% were male and approximately 40% were female, and a mean age of roughly 40 years was recorded. Peripheral blood samples were drawn at six visits, namely V03 (baseline), V05, V07, V10, V12 and V13. Prior to enrollment, patients had been given standard therapy consisting of radiotherapy alone, temozolomide alone, or radiochemotherapy with temozolomide, with the combination given to most patients. For exploratory analyses, around 26 treated patients had longitudinal TCRB deep sequencing done wherever samples were available. On the study overall, not on this receptor specifically: Changes in the top peripheral T cell clonotypes picked up by TCRB sequencing did not appear to be linked to pseudoprogression. Availability determined which PBMC samples were chosen for TCRB deep sequencing. Vaccine-induced immune responses across multiple MHC alleles were detected in 90% to 95% of patients. According to the authors, sample limitations meant that analyses of patient blood samples could not be reproduced.

V lost 4 bases and J lost 0 bases, and the count of bases not matched to a germline gene is 10. From the cysteine through the phenylalanine, the CDR3 covers 17 amino acids. Solely the CDR3 DNA is kept, with 51 bases framed from the first base. CDR1 and CDR2 were assigned from the germline V gene (reference sequence) as LNHDA and SQIVND. Note on this clone: The specificity of this receptor is unknown. Per-base quality was not reported, and no clone a single base away is much larger than it.

Library generation was performed with the immunoSEQ multiplex PCR assay. Rearranged TCR beta chain sequences were amplified using the hsTCRB Kit according to the manufacturer's protocol. An Illumina MiSeq was used to sequence the TCRB libraries. The authors' pipeline ran thus. The proprietary platform of the kit vendor was used for demultiplexing, trimming and gene mapping. Not all clones reach the TCRdb copy of this immuneACCESS table, which keeps in-frame sequences only. Checked studies attribute under half of the gap to unresolved V genes and leave the rest unexplained. That table gives V, J and clone size, and the DNA gave D and trimming. Here the sample has about 70,000 clones; around 80% occur a single time. The ten largest clones represent 4.6% of the sample. The time point label for this specimen denotes: baseline, week 1 (first vaccination visit). The sample's treatment or condition, from its label and the paper: pre-vaccination baseline after standard-of-care therapy. Newly diagnosed WHO grade 3 or 4 IDH1-mutant astrocytomas showing loss of nuclear ATRX were present in the donors. The samples were drawn from NOA16, a multicentre, single-arm, open-label phase I trial in Germany that tested a mutant IDH1 peptide vaccine in humans for the first time. For immunogenicity testing, the blood drawn at visit V03 was used as the baseline sample. The DNeasy Blood and Tissue Kit was used to extract genomic DNA from EDTA blood for TCRB sequencing.

The sequencing used peripheral blood mononuclear cells (PBMCs), collected from a glioma patient treated with radiotherapy, temozolomide or both. This clonotype was obtained from a woman between 18 and 29 years old with glioma. Some clones in this sample may be carry-over from other donors' samples. The chain is made from TRBV19 and TRBJ2-3; TRBD2 lines up with 7 middle nucleotides. The bases are TGTGCCAGTAGTACCGAACTAGCGACCCGAAGCACAGATACGCAGTATTTT. Its coded protein is CASSTELATRSTDTQYF.